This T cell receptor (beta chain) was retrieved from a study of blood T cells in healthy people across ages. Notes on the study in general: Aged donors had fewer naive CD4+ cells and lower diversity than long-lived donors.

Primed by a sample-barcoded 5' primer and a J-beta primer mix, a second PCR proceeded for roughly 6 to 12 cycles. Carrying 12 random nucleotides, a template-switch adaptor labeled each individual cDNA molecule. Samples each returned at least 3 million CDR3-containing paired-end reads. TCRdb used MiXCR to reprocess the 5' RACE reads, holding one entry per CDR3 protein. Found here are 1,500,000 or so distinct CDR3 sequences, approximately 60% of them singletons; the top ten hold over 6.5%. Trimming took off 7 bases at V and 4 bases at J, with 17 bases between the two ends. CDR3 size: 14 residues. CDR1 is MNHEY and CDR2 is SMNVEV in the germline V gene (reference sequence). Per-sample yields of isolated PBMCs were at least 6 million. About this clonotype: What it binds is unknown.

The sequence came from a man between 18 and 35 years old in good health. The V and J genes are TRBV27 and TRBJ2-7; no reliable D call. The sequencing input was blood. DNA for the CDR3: TGTGCCAGCACCCGGTCGATAGCAGAGTACGAGCAGTACTTC. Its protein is CASTRSIAEYEQYF.